Following are 30 T cell receptor beta chains from one sample sequenced in a study of control samples from healthy donors and cancer patients. Clones were sequenced by immunoSEQ multiplex PCR, and TCRdb holds only the in-frame ones, with some missing. This sample has around 100,000 clones, with about 87% found just once. Sequencing was performed on blood. These receptors came from a woman aged 70-85 years in good health.

The CDR3 DNA follows: TGCGCCAGCAGCTTGTCTCAGGGTAATGGCTACACCTTC. It is translated as CASSLSQGNGYTF. The rearrangement links TRBV5-1 to TRBJ1-2, with D tentatively TRBD1 (5 bases). Germline V lookup: CDR1 SGHRS, CDR2 YFSETQ. The CDR3 totals 13 residues. Trimming stripped 1 base from V and 6 bases from J, with 10 bases between.

The chain is built from TRBV6-5 and TRBJ1-2; possible D gene TRBD1, 5 bases. This CDR3 contains 11 residues. Looked up from germline, CDR1 is MNHEY and CDR2 is SVGAGI. Trimming took 8 bases from V and 7 from J, leaving 11 bases between them. CDR3 bases: TGTGCCAGCGGGGAGACAGTTGGCTACACCTTC. It encodes CASGETVGYTF.

The rearrangement joins TRBV10-2 to TRBJ1-1, with no clear D. The CDR3 loop spans 10 amino acids. Trimming pared 4 bases from V and 7 bases from J, leaving 4 bases between. In germline, CDR1 is WSHSY, CDR2 SAAADI. CDR3: CASSGGEAFF. CDR3 in DNA: TGCGCCAGCAGTGGTGGTGAAGCTTTCTTT.

This chain connects TRBV12-3 or TRBV12-4 to TRBJ2-5; a possible D gene is TRBD1 (6 bases). Trimming left V 8 bases short and J 5 bases short, with 15 bases between. The CDR3 totals 13 residues. CDR3 residues: CASSLSGVETQYF. The CDR3 nucleotides read TGTGCCAGCTCTTTGTCAGGGGTGGAGACCCAGTACTTC.

The chain joins TRBV5-6 to TRBJ2-2; D ambiguous. The ends were cut back, 2 bases at V and 2 bases at J, with 4 bases in the middle. Germline V gene lookup returns CDR1 SGHDT and CDR2 YYEEEE. The CDR3 length is 13 residues. CDR3 protein: CASSFQNTGELFF. CDR3 nucleotide sequence: TGTGCCAGCAGCTTCCAAAACACCGGGGAGCTGTTTTTT.

The gene calls are TRBV2 and TRBJ1-1; D unresolved. V was clipped by 4 bases and J by 4 bases, with 4 bases between them. Germline assignment: CDR1 SNHLY and CDR2 FYNNEI. The CDR3 length is 11 residues. Here the CDR3 DNA reads TGTGCCAGCAGTGTCCTCACTGAAGCTTTCTTT. It translates to CASSVLTEAFF.

The rearrangement links TRBV7-2 to TRBJ2-7, with D possibly called TRBD1 or TRBD2 (5 bases each). Germline V lookup: CDR1 SGHTA, CDR2 FQGNSA. CDR3 length equals 13 residues. V gave up 5 bases and J gave up 4 bases, with 12 bases separating them. The CDR3 loop reads CASSVPGPYEQYF. CDR3 bases: TGTGCCAGCAGCGTCCCGGGACCATACGAGCAGTACTTC.

The V and J genes are TRBV3-1 (or the pseudogene TRBV3-2) and TRBJ1-2; no clear D gene. The CDR3 runs 13 residues. Trimming pared 3 bases from V and 6 bases from J, leaving 11 bases between. From germline, CDR1 is LGHDT and CDR2 YNNKEL (reference sequence). DNA of the CDR3: TGTGCCAGCAGCCACGGGGTTGGAGATGGCTACACCTTC. It encodes CASSHGVGDGYTF.

V gene TRBV15 combines with J gene TRBJ1-1; no clear D. The V and J ends lost 1 base and 0 bases respectively, with 6 bases between them. Germline loops: CDR1 LNHNV, CDR2 YYDKDF (reference sequence). CDR3 size: 14 residues. The CDR3 DNA sequence: TGTGCCACCAGCAGAGGAGAGATGAACACTGAAGCTTTCTTT. This encodes CATSRGEMNTEAFF.

This sequence joins TRBV7-2 and TRBJ2-6; perhaps D is TRBD1 or TRBD2 (6 bases each). This CDR3 spans 15 amino acids. Germline loops: CDR1 SGHTA, CDR2 FQGNSA. Trimming stripped 2 bases from V and 2 bases from J, with 7 bases between. CDR3 residues: CASSLRGPGANVLTF. The CDR3 coding sequence is TGTGCCAGCAGCTTACGGGGGCCTGGGGCCAACGTCCTGACTTTC. Drawing the rest from reference TRBV7-2 and TRBJ2-6, the complete variable domain is GAGVSQSPSNKVTEKGKDVELRCDPISGHTALYWYRQSLGQGLEFLIYFQGNSAPDKSGLPSDRFSAERTGGSVSTLTIQRTQQEDSAVYLCASSLRGPGANVLTFGAGSRLTVL.

The CDR3 sequence is CASRAPTGPNTEAFF. CDR3 nucleotides: TGTGCCAGCAGGGCACCAACAGGGCCTAACACTGAAGCTTTCTTT. The J gene is TRBJ1-1, the V gene TRBV5-4; D might be TRBD1 (6 bases). Trimming pared 5 bases from V and 2 bases from J, leaving 16 bases between. This CDR3 is built from 15 residues. Germline V CDR1 and CDR2: SGHNT, YYREEE (reference sequence).

The chain carries TRBV28 and TRBJ1-3; D not resolved. The CDR3 spans 15 residues. Trimming removed 3 bases at V and 2 bases at J, with 11 bases between. From germline, CDR1 is MDHEN and CDR2 SYDVKM. The CDR3 nucleotides read TGTGCCAGCAGTTTGGCCCCGGGCCCTGGAAACACCATATATTTT. This codes for CASSLAPGPGNTIYF.

The chain links TRBV29-1 to TRBJ1-1, with D possibly TRBD1 on 6 matching bases. This CDR3 spans 11 amino acids. Trimming cost V 3 bases and J 9 bases, with 11 bases left between them. Germline V lookup: CDR1 SQVTM, CDR2 ANQGSEA. CDR3 in DNA: TGCAGCGTTGATTGGCAGGGGCAAGCTTTCTTT. Amino acids: CSVDWQGQAFF.

The chain combines TRBV3-1 (or the pseudogene TRBV3-2) with TRBJ1-4, with 7 bases identical to TRBD1. Germline V CDR1 and CDR2: LGHDT, YNNKEL (reference sequence). J gave up 7 bases and V 0 bases, and 8 bases lay outside the gene matches. The CDR3 totals 16 residues. The CDR3 protein is CASSQDGGAGGEKLFF. The CDR3 DNA is TGTGCCAGCAGCCAAGATGGGGGGGCAGGGGGTGAAAAACTGTTTTTT.

The V call is TRBV6-5, the J call TRBJ2-7, with 14 bases fitting TRBD2. The V and J ends lost 6 bases and 6 bases, in that order; junction bases with no gene match: 4. This CDR3 has 14 amino acids. Germline V CDR1 and CDR2: MNHEY, SVGAGI. CDR3: CASRRTSGRSEQYF. CDR3 nucleotide sequence: TGTGCCAGCAGGCGGACTAGCGGGAGGAGCGAGCAGTACTTC.

The chain carries TRBV4-3 and TRBJ1-1; D may be TRBD1 (5 bases). The V gene lost 1 base and the J gene lost 4 bases, with 16 bases spanning the gap. The germline CDR1 and CDR2 sequences are LGHNA and YSLEER. This CDR3 is 16 amino acids long. CDR3 amino acids: CASSQGRGKRATEAFF. CDR3 DNA sequence: TGCGCCAGCAGCCAAGGGAGGGGAAAGAGGGCCACTGAAGCTTTCTTT.

The V call is TRBV30, the J call TRBJ1-3; 7 bases match TRBD1. Germline V CDR1 and CDR2: GTSNPN, SVGIG (reference sequence). CDR3 length equals 14 residues. Trimming took 3 bases from V and 4 from J; bases not matched to a gene: 6. The CDR3 nucleotides read TGTGCCTGGAGCTCCCAGGGGGGAGGAAACACCATATATTTT. Translated, it gives CAWSSQGGGNTIYF.

The rearrangement uses TRBV2 and TRBJ2-3, with 12 bases fitting TRBD2. V was clipped by 7 bases and J by 2 bases; unmatched bases: 4. The CDR3 covers 15 residues. Germline loops: CDR1 SNHLY, CDR2 FYNNEI. CDR3 sequence: CASTRTSGTTDTQYF. CDR3 sequence (DNA): TGTGCCAGCACCCGGACTAGCGGGACCACAGATACGCAGTATTTT.

The chain recombines TRBV29-1 with TRBJ2-2, with TRBD1 identical over 10 bases. With 6 bases clipped from V and 0 bases from J, the junction kept 1 base outside the gene matches. The germline V gene has CDR1 SQVTM and CDR2 ANQGSEA. CDR3 length: 14 amino acids. The CDR3 loop reads CSVGTGANTGELFF. CDR3 nucleotides: TGCAGCGTCGGGACAGGGGCGAACACCGGGGAGCTGTTTTTT.

The chain uses TRBV3-1 (or the pseudogene TRBV3-2) and TRBJ2-2, with TRBD1 matching 8 bases. With V trimmed by 3 bases and J by 6 bases, 0 bases remained unmatched. CDR1 is LGHDT and CDR2 is YNNKEL in the germline V gene (reference sequence). The CDR3 has 13 residues. The CDR3: CASSQTGAGELFF. CDR3 DNA sequence: TGTGCCAGCAGCCAGACAGGGGCCGGGGAGCTGTTTTTT.

The chain recombines TRBV12-3 or TRBV12-4 with TRBJ1-2; tentatively, D is TRBD1 (6 bases). V was pared by 6 bases and J by 8 bases, with 10 bases between. The CDR3 is 11 residues long. This chain's CDR3 is CASRDRGGYTF. In nucleotides, the CDR3 is TGTGCCAGCAGGGACAGAGGAGGCTACACCTTC.

This chain uses TRBV5-1 with TRBJ2-3, with D possibly matching TRBD1 (5 bases). This CDR3 region has 14 residues. The germline gives CDR1 SGHRS, CDR2 YFSETQ. Trimming shortened V by 0 bases and J by 4 bases, and 9 bases separated the two germline ends. The CDR3 coding sequence is TGCGCCAGCAGCTTGGCGGCAGGGTCAGATACGCAGTATTTT. Its protein product is CASSLAAGSDTQYF.

The J gene is TRBJ2-5, the V gene TRBV12-3 or TRBV12-4; D perhaps matches TRBD2 (6 bases). The CDR3 length is 13 residues. V lost 3 bases and J 5 bases, leaving 10 bases between the germline ends. Here the CDR3 DNA reads TGTGCCAGCAGTTTCAACGCGGGGGAGACCCAGTACTTC. Its protein is CASSFNAGETQYF.

This chain joins TRBV4-1 and TRBJ2-1; unclear D gene. V lost 0 bases, J lost 8 bases, and 14 bases lay in between. Germline CDR1 reads MGHRA; CDR2 reads YSYEKL. The CDR3 spans 15 residues. In DNA form, the CDR3 reads TGCGCCAGCAGCCAAGAATTGGCAGTAGTCCATGAGCAGTTCTTC. Residues: CASSQELAVVHEQFF.

The chain joins TRBV5-1 to TRBJ2-3; 11 bases agree with TRBD2. The germline V gene encodes CDR1 SGHRS and CDR2 YFSETQ. CDR3 length: 13 amino acids. After removal of 8 bases from V and 6 bases from J, the junction contained 5 bases not matched to a gene. The CDR3 loop is CASKLAGVDTQYF. CDR3 in DNA: TGCGCCAGTAAACTAGCGGGAGTTGATACGCAGTATTTT.

This chain uses TRBV7-9 with TRBJ1-1; D not certain. This CDR3 has 14 residues. With 7 bases removed from V and 5 bases from J, the gap between germline ends came to 17 bases. CDR1 and CDR2 from the germline V gene are SEHNR and FQNEAQ (reference sequence). The chain's CDR3 is CASTWRGLETEAFF. CDR3 DNA sequence: TGTGCCAGCACCTGGCGGGGATTAGAGACTGAAGCTTTCTTT. Combining the CDR3 with reference TRBV7-9 and TRBJ1-1 gives the whole variable domain DTGVSQNPRHKITKRGQNVTFRCDPISEHNRLYWYRQTLGQGPEFLTYFQNEAQLEKSRLLSDRFSAERPKGSFSTLEIQRTEQGDSAMYLCASTWRGLETEAFFGQGTRLTVV.

V is TRBV5-4 and J is TRBJ1-1; TRBD1 aligns across 8 bases. The CDR3 covers 13 residues. Losses at the gene ends were 4 bases for V and 10 bases for J; bases not matched to a gene: 9. CDR1 SGHNT and CDR2 YYREEE come from the germline V gene (reference sequence). CDR3 nucleotides: TGTGCCAGCAGCATCCGGGACAGGAGTTCAGCTTTCTTT. Translating it yields CASSIRDRSSAFF.

As concerns this clone: Other nucleotide sequences from this sample produce the same CDR3. The rearrangement uses TRBV5-1 and TRBJ1-1; unclear D gene. Germline lookup yields CDR1 SGHRS and CDR2 YFSETQ. V shed 1 base and J shed 3 bases, with 7 bases lying between them. The CDR3 has 13 residues. CDR3 sequence: CASSLMADTEAFF. CDR3 nucleotide sequence: TGCGCCAGCAGCTTGATGGCGGACACTGAAGCTTTCTTT.

This clone was detected only once. The chain combines TRBV10-3 with TRBJ1-6, with D uncertain. Trimming shortened V by 7 bases and J by 0 bases, and 4 bases separated the two germline ends. CDR1 and CDR2 (germline): ENHRY, SYGVKD. The CDR3 is 13 residues long. For the CDR3, the DNA is TGTGCCATCAAAAGCTCCTATAATTCACCCCTCCACTTT. This codes for CAIKSSYNSPLHF.

The chain links TRBV19 to TRBJ1-1; D is unresolved. The germline V gene has CDR1 LNHDA and CDR2 SQIVND (reference sequence). This CDR3 has 12 amino acids. Trimming took off 1 base at V and 5 bases at J, with 5 bases between the two ends. The CDR3 here is CASSIGWTEAFF. Written as DNA, the CDR3 is TGTGCCAGTAGTATAGGTTGGACTGAAGCTTTCTTT.